The 22 T cell receptor beta chains below all came from one sample that was sequenced in a study of OX40 agonist ivuxolimab in advanced cancers. Profiled with immunoSEQ multiplex PCR; TCRdb holds only in-frame clones, not every one. This table has around 60,000 clones, roughly 88% appearing once. This material consisted of CD4+ or CD8+ T cells sorted from blood, taken in a trial of the OX40 agonist ivuxolimab. These receptors were collected from an adult with an advanced solid tumor such as melanoma, head and neck, liver or kidney cancer.

V is TRBV5-5 and J is TRBJ1-1; D gene uncertain. The CDR3 totals 15 residues. CDR1 and CDR2 from the germline V gene are SGHKS and YYEKEE (reference sequence). The germline V and J ends were trimmed by 0 bases and 1 base, with 10 bases remaining between them. In DNA, the CDR3 is TGTGCCAGCAGCTTGGCCCTCGGCAGGAACACTGAAGCTTTCTTT. This encodes CASSLALGRNTEAFF.

This chain links TRBV6-6 with TRBJ1-4, with D perhaps matching TRBD1 (6 bases). The CDR3 extends over 10 amino acids. Germline loops: CDR1 MNHNY, CDR2 SVGAGI (reference sequence). Trimming pared 6 bases from V and 12 bases from J, leaving 8 bases between. CDR3 protein: CASRRGELFF. CDR3 DNA sequence: TGTGCCAGCAGGAGGGGGGAACTGTTTTTT.

V is TRBV9 and J is TRBJ2-1; 7 bases match TRBD2. The germline V gene has CDR1 SGDLS and CDR2 YYNGEE. The CDR3 spans 15 residues. After removal of 6 bases from V and 7 bases from J, the junction contained 13 bases not matched to a gene. The CDR3 coding sequence is TGTGCCAGCACCCGGGGGGACTCGACGTGGAATGAGCAGTTCTTC. Its protein is CASTRGDSTWNEQFF.

The chain combines TRBV19 with TRBJ2-7; no clear D gene. CDR3 length equals 15 residues. V lost 0 bases and J 9 bases, leaving 18 bases between the germline ends. The germline V gene has CDR1 LNHDA and CDR2 SQIVND (reference sequence). The CDR3: CASSIEIRTATGQYF. The CDR3 DNA sequence: TGTGCCAGTAGTATAGAAATTCGGACGGCTACGGGGCAGTACTTC. Using reference TRBV19 and TRBJ2-7 for the parts outside the CDR3, the full variable domain is DGGITQSPKYLFRKEGQNVTLSCEQNLNHDAMYWYRQDPGQGLRLIYYSQIVNDFQKGDIAEGYSVSREKKESFPLTVTSAQKNPTAFYLCASSIEIRTATGQYFGPGTRLTVT.

The genes are TRBV18 and TRBJ2-3; 13 bases are a match to TRBD2. V gave up 6 bases and J gave up 2 bases; unmatched junction bases: 5. Germline V gene sequence: CDR1 KGHSH, CDR2 LQKENI. This CDR3 has 16 amino acids. The CDR3 DNA reads TGTGCCAGCTCTCCGGGACTAGCGGGGACCACAGATACGCAGTATTTT. It codes for CASSPGLAGTTDTQYF.

This clone came up once. This rearrangement joins TRBV14 to TRBJ2-5; the match to TRBD1 covers 7 bases. The trim removed 2 bases at V and 3 bases at J, leaving 3 bases unmatched. CDR1 is SGHDN and CDR2 is FVKESK in the germline V gene. CDR3 length: 14 residues. DNA of the CDR3: TGTGCCAGCAGCCAAATCGGACAGGAAGAGACCCAGTACTTC. Translating it yields CASSQIGQEETQYF.

The V and J genes are TRBV13 and TRBJ1-1; a possible D gene is TRBD1 (5 bases). The V end lost 5 bases, the J end lost 1 base, and 14 bases lay between the germline ends. Germline CDR1 is PRHDT and CDR2 is FYEKMQ (reference sequence). The CDR3 is made up of 15 amino acids. Here the CDR3 reads CASSPLSGANTEAFF. The CDR3 bases are TGTGCCAGCAGCCCTCTGAGCGGGGCGAACACTGAAGCTTTCTTT.

The rearrangement joins TRBV18 to TRBJ1-1, with unresolved D. CDR1 is KGHSH, CDR2 LQKENI, per germline. The length of the CDR3 is 16 residues. Trimming took 0 bases from V and 3 from J, leaving 14 bases between them. The CDR3 bases are TGTGCCAGCTCACCACCGGTAAGGGTGGAGTACACTGAAGCTTTCTTT. Its protein product is CASSPPVRVEYTEAFF.

The DNA of the CDR3 is TGTGCCAGCAGCTTCGGCGGGCCCTCCTACGAGCAGTACTTC. It codes for CASSFGGPSYEQYF. V gene TRBV5-4 combines with J gene TRBJ2-7, with D possibly matching TRBD2 (5 bases). CDR1 is SGHNT and CDR2 is YYREEE in the germline V gene (reference sequence). The CDR3 loop spans 14 amino acids. The V gene lost 2 bases and the J gene lost 0 bases, with 9 bases spanning the gap.

The J gene is TRBJ2-2, the V gene TRBV4-1, with D possibly being TRBD2 (5 bases). The V end lost 1 base, the J end lost 6 bases, and 9 bases lay between the germline ends. This CDR3 region has 14 residues. Germline assignment: CDR1 MGHRA and CDR2 YSYEKL. CDR3 in DNA: TGCGCCAGCAGCCAAGGAGGGTTGGCCGGGGAGCTGTTTTTT. This translates into CASSQGGLAGELFF.

To note about this clone: A junction boundary mismatches the germline segment, possibly from a read error. Other nucleotide sequences in the sample specify the same CDR3. This chain links TRBV5-1 with TRBJ1-1; D is undetermined. Germline CDR1 and CDR2: SGHRS and YFSETQ. The CDR3 runs 16 residues. CDR3 residues: CASSLDVTRGWTEAFF. CDR3 nucleotide sequence: TGCGCTAGCAGCTTGGACGTTACTCGAGGGTGGACTGAAGCTTTCTTT.

This sequence joins TRBV5-8 and TRBJ2-1, with 8 bases fitting TRBD1. Germline-derived CDR1 and CDR2 are SGHTS and YDEGEE. J was trimmed by 6 bases and V by 0 bases; bases with no gene match: 5. CDR3 length equals 15 residues. CDR3 in amino acids: CASSLGGQGSNEQFF. As DNA, the CDR3 is TGTGCCAGCAGCTTGGGCGGACAGGGAAGCAATGAGCAGTTCTTC.

Relative to its sample, this clone is medium-sized. The chain has TRBV7-3 and TRBJ1-2; D is possibly TRBD1 (5 bases). CDR3 length: 15 residues. Between the trimmed V and J ends, which lost 1 base and 0 bases, there was a span of 9 bases. Per germline, CDR1 SGHTA and CDR2 FQGTGA. CDR3 amino acids: CASSLNGDPNYGYTF. Here the CDR3 DNA reads TGTGCCAGCAGCTTAAATGGGGACCCTAACTATGGCTACACCTTC.

This clone has a single count. This rearrangement joins TRBV5-4 to TRBJ1-1; 11 bases line up with TRBD1. Germline-derived CDR1 and CDR2 are SGHNT and YYREEE (reference sequence). CDR3 length: 15 residues. With V trimmed by 4 bases and J by 4 bases, 6 bases remained unmatched. The CDR3 sequence: CASSGQGARGTEAFF. The CDR3 DNA is TGTGCCAGCAGCGGACAGGGGGCGCGGGGCACTGAAGCTTTCTTT.

This clone has just one count. The chain uses TRBV5-4 and TRBJ1-1; 9 nucleotides line up with TRBD1. V dropped 0 bases and J dropped 11; count of bases not matched to a gene: 5. CDR1 and CDR2 from the germline V gene are SGHNT and YYREEE (reference sequence). There are 13 residues in the CDR3. The CDR3 region is CASSLDGDRDAFF. CDR3 in DNA: TGTGCCAGCAGCTTGGATGGGGACAGGGACGCTTTCTTT.

The rearrangement links TRBV9 to TRBJ1-2; D may be TRBD1 (5 bases). V lost 2 bases and J 0 bases, leaving 11 bases between the germline ends. CDR3 size: 15 residues. Germline-derived CDR1 and CDR2 are SGDLS and YYNGEE. CDR3 sequence (DNA): TGTGCCAGCAGCGTGAGGGACGGGCCTAACTATGGCTACACCTTC. Amino acids: CASSVRDGPNYGYTF. The full variable domain, completed using reference TRBV9 and TRBJ1-2, is DSGVTQTPKHLITATGQRVTLRCSPRSGDLSVYWYQQSLDQGLQFLIQYYNGEERAKGNILERFSAQQFPDLHSELNLSSLELGDSALYFCASSVRDGPNYGYTFGSGTRLTVV.

The chain uses TRBV19 and TRBJ2-7; TRBD1 aligns across 7 bases. This CDR3 is 15 amino acids long. V was pared by 3 bases and J by 2 bases, with 7 bases of the junction left unmatched. Germline CDR1 reads LNHDA; CDR2 reads SQIVND (reference sequence). In DNA form, the CDR3 reads TGTGCCAGTAGTATCTCTCCTCAGGGGGCCTACGAGCAGTACTTC. Protein: CASSISPQGAYEQYF.

For the CDR3, the DNA is TGTGCCAGCAGCTCCGGAGGGGGTGGGACAGGGCCCGGGGAGCTGTTTTTT. Translating it yields CASSSGGGGTGPGELFF. This chain links TRBV7-9 with TRBJ2-2; 9 bases agree with TRBD1. CDR1 is SEHNR, CDR2 FQNEAQ, per germline (reference sequence). This CDR3 has 17 residues. Trimming at V came to 4 bases and at J to 6 bases, leaving 12 bases not matched to a gene.

J is TRBJ2-5 and V is TRBV10-3; 8 positions agree with TRBD2. V lost 2 bases and J lost 2; bases outside the gene matches: 10. This CDR3 is built from 17 residues. CDR1 is ENHRY and CDR2 is SYGVKD in the germline V gene. The CDR3 nucleotides are TGTGCCATCAGTGAGGCGCGGCGGGGGGTACTACAAGAGACCCAGTACTTC. Protein: CAISEARRGVLQETQYF.

The J gene is TRBJ1-1, the V gene TRBV6-5, with D possibly matching TRBD1 (5 bases). The CDR3 is made up of 11 amino acids. The germline V gene encodes CDR1 MNHEY and CDR2 SVGAGI. The ends were cut back, 4 bases at V and 11 bases at J, with 11 bases in the middle. The CDR3 DNA sequence: TGTGCCAGCAGTTCGGGGGTCGAGGCTTTCTTT. Amino acid sequence: CASSSGVEAFF.

The chain uses TRBV2 and TRBJ2-7; 8 nucleotides match TRBD1. V shed 7 bases, J shed 3 bases, and the junction held 5 bases outside the gene matches. Looked up from germline, CDR1 is SNHLY and CDR2 is FYNNEI. CDR3 size: 13 residues. For the CDR3, the DNA is TGTGCCAGCAAGCGGACAGGGATCTACGAGCAGTACTTC. This translates into CASKRTGIYEQYF.

This clone appeared once. This rearrangement joins TRBV5-6 to TRBJ2-7; D uncertain. Germline V lookup: CDR1 SGHDT, CDR2 YYEEEE. The CDR3 spans 13 residues. V was trimmed by 2 bases and J by 12 bases, leaving 18 bases between them. In nucleotides, the CDR3 is TGTGCCAGCAGCTTACGTGCGGTGAAGATGTTGTACTTC. Translation gives CASSLRAVKMLYF.